The clone carrying this T cell receptor beta chain has only a few counts. Its specificity is not known. The data stem from a study of identical twins. One entry per CDR3 protein, called by TCRdb with MiXCR from the 5' RACE reads. The sample shows roughly 690,000 distinct CDR3 sequences, 5.5% to 6.5% of them seen only once. This CDR3 is built from 14 residues. Germline CDR1 reads SQVTM; CDR2 reads ANQGSEA. V shed 7 bases, J shed 9 bases, and the junction held 12 bases outside the gene matches. Points from the study as a whole: Potential partial confounding of zero-insertion analyses by invariant MAIT and iNKT cells was noted. For out-of-frame beta sequences, excess twin sharing was weaker. Within monozygotic twins, out-of-frame TCR alpha sharing was underestimated by the models.

The chain combines TRBV29-1 with TRBJ2-1; 10 bases align to TRBD2. The sequence was obtained from a young man in good health. Sequenced input: naive T cells sorted from blood. The chain's CDR3 is CSGGAGGMHGEQFF. CDR3 DNA sequence: TGCAGCGGAGGAGCGGGAGGGATGCACGGTGAGCAGTTCTTC.